This T cell receptor (beta chain) was sequenced in a study of cytomegalovirus exposure and HLA in healthy donors. In the study overall: Out of around 360 genotyped donors, roughly 80% belonged to the Caucasian-associated ancestry cluster. Overall study findings and caveats: Some public TCRs appeared in many individuals, while most sequences were rare. Per a prior analysis, the majority of TCR beta V segments were productive roughly 87% or roughly 30% of the time.

As regards this clone: Its target is unknown.

Vbeta (60) and Jbeta (13) primers were used in the PCR. Some clones are missing from TCRdb's copy, which holds only in-frame ones; the method was immunoSEQ multiplex PCR. Among roughly 100,000 clones, about two thirds were seen once, and the ten largest hold under 25%. Trimming removed 0 bases from V and 7 bases from J, with 10 bases in between. CDR3 length equals 14 residues. Germline V gene lookup returns CDR1 SGHTA and CDR2 FQGNSA. Though nominally healthy at sampling, donors likely had unrecorded immune exposures. Material for sequencing was PBMCs. This TCR came from a woman between 50 and 59 years old in good health and CMV-seropositive. The chain joins TRBV7-2 to TRBJ2-1; D might be TRBD2 (5 bases). The CDR3 here is CASSLAAEANEQFF. In DNA, the CDR3 is TGTGCCAGCAGCTTAGCCGCGGAGGCTAATGAGCAGTTCTTC.